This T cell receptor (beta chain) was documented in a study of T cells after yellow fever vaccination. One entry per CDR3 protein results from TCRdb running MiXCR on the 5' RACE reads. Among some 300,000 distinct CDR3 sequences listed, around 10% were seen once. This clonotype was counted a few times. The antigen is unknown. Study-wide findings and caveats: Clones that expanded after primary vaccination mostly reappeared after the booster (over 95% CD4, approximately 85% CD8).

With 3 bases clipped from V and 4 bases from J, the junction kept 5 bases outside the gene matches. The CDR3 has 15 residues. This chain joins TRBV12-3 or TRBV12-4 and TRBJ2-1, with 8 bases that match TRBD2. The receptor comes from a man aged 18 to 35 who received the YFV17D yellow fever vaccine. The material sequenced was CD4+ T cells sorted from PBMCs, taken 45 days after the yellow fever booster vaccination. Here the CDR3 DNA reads TGTGCCAGCAGTTTGACACTAGCGGAGTACAATGAGCAGTTCTTC. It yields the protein CASSLTLAEYNEQFF.